What follows describes a single TCR beta chain. Sequencing used immunoSEQ multiplex PCR; TCRdb keeps in-frame clones, though not all of them. The sample consists of 77,000 or so clones, just under 95% of them appearing once. These data belong to a study of technical replicates of blood from a handful of donors. The clonotype originates from a human donor in good health. Material for sequencing was T cells isolated from PBMCs.

CDR3 nucleotide sequence: TGCGCCACCTCGACAGGGGCGGTCTATGGCTACACCTTC. It encodes CATSTGAVYGYTF. The gene calls are TRBV10-2 and TRBJ1-2; 8 positions match TRBD1. V gave up 10 bases and J gave up 4 bases; unmatched junction bases: 8. Germline lookup yields CDR1 WSHSY and CDR2 SAAADI. The CDR3 length is 13 residues.